This TCR beta chain was recovered during a study of STAT3 mutations in large granular lymphocyte leukemia. At the level of the study: Canonical activating STAT3 mutations were detected in roughly half of the longitudinally sequenced T-LGLL patients.

Average productive template count per sample was about 40,773. Using immunoSEQ multiplex PCR, the repertoire was profiled, and TCRdb retains in-frame clones only, with some absent. The sample has about 9,400 clones, around nine tenths seen once. Regarding this clone: Its matching antigen is unknown.

The study, taken as a whole, reports: In T-cell large granular lymphocyte leukemia, about half of patients showed multiple immunodominant subclonotypes. Clonal expansion was inferred from samples taken at other timepoints.

Sequencing used peripheral blood mononuclear cells. The clonotype originates from a man older than 75 with T-cell large granular lymphocyte leukemia. Some clones in this sample may be carry-over from other donors' samples.

The CDR3 nucleotides read TGTGCCAGCAGCTCCGGACTAGCGGGGGGGCAGTTCTTC. Its translation: CASSSGLAGGQFF. The rearrangement joins TRBV5-4 to TRBJ2-1; 14 nucleotides agree with TRBD2. Losses at the gene ends were 3 bases for V and 12 bases for J; bases not matched to a gene: 2. The CDR3 loop spans 13 amino acids. Per germline, CDR1 SGHNT and CDR2 YYREEE (reference sequence).